The clone carrying this TCR beta chain was counted ten times or more. TCRdb re-derived calls from the reads in MiXCR, one entry per CDR3 protein. The sample consists of roughly 230,000 distinct CDR3 sequences, more than 9% of them appearing once. This sample is part of a study of T cell repertoires in cytomegalovirus infection. Trimming took 7 bases from V and 3 from J; bases not matched to a gene: 5. The CDR3 runs to 14 residues. Germline V gives CDR1 LNHDA, CDR2 SQIVND (reference sequence). This receptor was taken from a human donor in good health (CMV status not recorded). Some clones in this sample may be carry-over from other donors' samples. The chain combines TRBV19 with TRBJ1-2; 10 bases fit TRBD1. Sequencing was carried out using PBMCs. The CDR3 spells CASTVTGGDYGYTF. The CDR3 DNA follows: TGTGCCAGTACCGTGACAGGGGGCGACTATGGCTACACCTTC.